This T cell receptor beta chain derives from a study of T cells after yellow fever vaccination. Study findings and constraints: Overlap between CD4 and CD8 compartments was detected for a small share of clonotypes.

The V and J ends lost 1 base and 7 bases, in that order; junction bases with no gene match: 12. CDR1 SGHTA and CDR2 FQGNSA come from the germline V gene. This CDR3 spans 17 amino acids. TCRdb analysed the 5' RACE reads with MiXCR anew, one entry per CDR3 protein. The sample carries about 340,000 distinct CDR3 sequences, 8.5% to 9% recorded once. In this sample, this clonotype turned up a few times. No antigen is known for it. The specimen was PBMCs, collected on the day of the first yellow fever vaccination. The sequence derives from a man aged 18 to 29 who received the YFV17D yellow fever vaccine. The chain employs TRBV7-2 and TRBJ2-5; 10 bases are a match to TRBD2. The CDR3 sequence: CASSLGVVASGGVTQYF. The CDR3 region has the DNA TGTGCCAGCAGCTTAGGCGTTGTTGCTAGCGGGGGAGTGACCCAGTACTTC. Based on the CDR3 plus reference TRBV7-2 and TRBJ2-5, the full variable domain is GAGVSQSPSNKVTEKGKDVELRCDPISGHTALYWYRQSLGQGLEFLIYFQGNSAPDKSGLPSDRFSAERTGGSVSTLTIQRTQQEDSAVYLCASSLGVVASGGVTQYFGPGTRLLVL.